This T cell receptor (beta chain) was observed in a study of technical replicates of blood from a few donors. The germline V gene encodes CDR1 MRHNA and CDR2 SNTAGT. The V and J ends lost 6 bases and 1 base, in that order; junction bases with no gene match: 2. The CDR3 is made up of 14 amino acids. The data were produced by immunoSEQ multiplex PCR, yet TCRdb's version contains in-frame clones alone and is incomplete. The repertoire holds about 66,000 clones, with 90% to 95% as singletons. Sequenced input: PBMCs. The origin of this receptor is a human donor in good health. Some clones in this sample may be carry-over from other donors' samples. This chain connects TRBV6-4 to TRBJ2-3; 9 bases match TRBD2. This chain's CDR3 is CASSERGGTDTQYF. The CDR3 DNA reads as TGTGCCAGCAGCGAGCGGGGGGGCACAGATACGCAGTATTTT.